What follows are 5 T cell receptor beta chains derived from one specimen sequenced in a study of T cell clonality in common variable immunodeficiency (dated by TCRdb to the mid-2010s). The library was generated by the immunoSEQ multiplex PCR assay. TCRdb retrieved this table from immuneACCESS and kept in-frame rearrangements only. Not all clones are present; in checked studies, unresolved V genes account for under half, and no reason is known for the remainder. This sample has 45,000 to 70,000 clones, none of them a singleton. The ten largest account for about 5% of the sample. Source material: peripheral blood mononuclear cells. These receptor sequences come from a person aged 18 to 75 in good health.

This clone appeared many times. Read coverage stops 3 residues before the CDR3 terminus; the germline J gene supplies the remainder. This chain uses TRBV20-1 with TRBJ2-2; D might be TRBD1 (6 bases). The germline V and J ends were trimmed by 3 bases and 6 bases, with 17 bases remaining between them. Germline lookup yields CDR1 DFQATT and CDR2 SNEGSKA (reference sequence). The CDR3 is 15 amino acids. CDR3 sequence reads: CSARDLVRGSGELFF. The DNA read from the CDR3 is TGCAGTGCTAGGGACCTTGTCAGGGGCTCCGGGGAG.

This clone was detected many times. The observed sequence ends 3 residues before the CDR3 terminus, with the missing tail filled in from the germline J gene. The rearrangement joins TRBV6-1 to TRBJ2-7; weak D call: TRBD1 (5 bases). The V gene lost 0 bases and the J gene lost 0 bases, with 9 bases spanning the gap. The CDR3 has 15 amino acids. Germline CDR1 MNHNS, CDR2 SASEGT. The CDR3 sequence: CASSEAHRFSYEQYF. Incomplete CDR3 DNA: TGTGCCAGCAGTGAAGCGCACAGGTTCTCCTACGAG.

This clone was seen ten or more times. Read coverage stops 3 residues before the CDR3 terminus; the germline J gene supplies the remainder. The V gene is TRBV7-8, the J gene TRBJ2-3, with 8 bases fitting TRBD2. The germline V gene encodes CDR1 SGHVS and CDR2 FQNEAQ. The trim removed 5 bases at V and 4 bases at J, leaving 11 bases unmatched. The CDR3 runs 16 residues. The CDR3 region is CASSLTSGGVADTQYF. CDR3 bases read: TGTGCCAGCAGCCTCACTAGCGGAGGGGTGGCAGATACG.

This clone has a count of ten or more. The CDR3 end lies 3 residues beyond the end of the read and is filled in from the germline J gene. The chain uses TRBV20-1 and TRBJ2-3; 9 nucleotides agree with TRBD2. The CDR3 has 15 amino acids. The J segment lost 5 bases and the V segment lost 4 bases, leaving 10 bases of the junction unmatched. CDR1 and CDR2 (germline): DFQATT, SNEGSKA (reference sequence). The CDR3 spells CSAKSPSGIGDTQYF. CDR3 bases read: TGCAGTGCTAAATCCCCTAGCGGGATAGGAGATACG.

This clone was seen at least ten times. The read stops 3 residues short of the end of the CDR3; the missing end is completed from the germline J gene. The chain carries TRBV2 and TRBJ2-2, with TRBD1 matching over 9 bases. This CDR3 contains 18 residues. Per the germline V gene, CDR1 is SNHLY and CDR2 is FYNNEI. With V trimmed by 5 bases and J by 6 bases, 16 bases remained unmatched. The CDR3 bases that were read are TGTGCCAGCAGTTTATTTCGACCGGGACAGGGTAATCCCGGGGAG. Amino acid sequence: CASSLFRPGQGNPGE. The CDR3 reads in full as CASSLFRPGQGNPGELFF. The whole variable domain, filled in from reference TRBV2 and TRBJ2-2, reads EPEVTQTPSHQVTQMGQEVILRCVPISNHLYFYWYRQILGQKVEFLVSFYNNEISEKSEIFDDQFSVERPDGSNFTLKIRSTKLEDSAMYFCASSLFRPGQGNPGELFFGEGSRLTVL.